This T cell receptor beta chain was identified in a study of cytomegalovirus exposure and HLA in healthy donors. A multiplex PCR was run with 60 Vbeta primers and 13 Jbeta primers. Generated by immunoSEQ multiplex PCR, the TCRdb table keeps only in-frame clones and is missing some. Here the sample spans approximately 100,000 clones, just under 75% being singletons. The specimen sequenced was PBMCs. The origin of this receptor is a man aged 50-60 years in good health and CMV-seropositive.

CDR3: CASSRTSSGMSYEQYF. In DNA, the CDR3 is TGTGCCAGCTCACGAACTAGCTCCGGAATGTCCTACGAGCAGTACTTC. The chain links TRBV18 to TRBJ2-7; D possibly corresponds to TRBD2 (6 bases). V lost 4 bases, J lost 1 base, and 17 bases lay in between. CDR1 is KGHSH, CDR2 LQKENI, per germline. The CDR3 is 16 residues long. The full variable domain, rest sourced from reference TRBV18 and TRBJ2-7, is NAGVMQNPRHLVRRRGQEARLRCSPMKGHSHVYWYRQLPEEGLKFMVYLQKENIIDESGMPKERFSAEFPKEGPSILRIQQVVRGDSAAYFCASSRTSSGMSYEQYFGPGTRLTVT.